This T cell receptor beta chain is from a study of human T cells and chemical hapten exposure. This clonotype was seen ten or more times. Its antigen is currently unknown. In TCRdb, the RACE reads were re-called with MiXCR into one record per CDR3 protein. Altogether around 250,000 distinct CDR3 sequences are present, more than 6.5% being singletons, with the ten largest covering about 2.5%. General study findings and limits: Once DPC sensitization occurred, TCRs above 1 in 1000 frequency showed no change. Compared to controls, expanded TCRs made significantly more large clusters of similar CDR3s.

Time point denoted: pre-sensitization, week 0. Treatment here: therapeutic diphenylcyclopropenone sensitization with weekly scalp DPC. Trimming removed 0 bases at V and 1 base at J, with 2 bases between. The CDR3 spans 12 residues. Germline loops: CDR1 SQVTM, CDR2 ANQGSEA. The J gene is TRBJ2-3, the V gene TRBV29-1; D is unresolved. The clonotype originates from a woman aged 35 to 49 with alopecia areata. Some clones in this sample may be carry-over from other donors' samples. This specimen consisted of whole blood, obtained in connection with sensitization to the hapten diphenylcyclopropenone (DPC). The CDR3: CSVEDGTDTQYF. Here the CDR3 DNA reads TGCAGCGTTGAAGACGGCACAGATACGCAGTATTTT.